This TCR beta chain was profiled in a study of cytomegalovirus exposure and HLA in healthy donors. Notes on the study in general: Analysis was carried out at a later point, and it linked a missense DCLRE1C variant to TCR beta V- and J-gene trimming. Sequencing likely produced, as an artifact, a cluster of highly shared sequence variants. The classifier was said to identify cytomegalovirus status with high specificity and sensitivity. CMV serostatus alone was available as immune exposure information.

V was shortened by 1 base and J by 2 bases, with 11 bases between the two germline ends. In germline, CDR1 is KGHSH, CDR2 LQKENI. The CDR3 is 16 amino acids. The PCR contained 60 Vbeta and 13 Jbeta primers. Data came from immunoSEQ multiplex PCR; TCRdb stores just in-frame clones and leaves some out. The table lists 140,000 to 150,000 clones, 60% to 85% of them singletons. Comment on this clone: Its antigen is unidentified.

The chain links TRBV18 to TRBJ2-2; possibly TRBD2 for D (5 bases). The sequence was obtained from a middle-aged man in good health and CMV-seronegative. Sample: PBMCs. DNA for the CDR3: TGTGCCAGCTCACCACTGGTGGGAGATAACACCGGGGAGCTGTTTTTT. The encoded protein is CASSPLVGDNTGELFF.